These 23 T cell receptor beta chains were sequenced from one sample in a study of cytomegalovirus exposure and HLA in healthy donors. The PCR employed 60 Vbeta primers together with 13 Jbeta primers. The protocol was immunoSEQ multiplex PCR, while the TCRdb copy is restricted to in-frame clones and leaves out a portion. The sample includes over 75,000 clones, roughly 80% of them seen just once. Sequenced material: PBMCs. These receptors all stem from a man between 60 and 75 years old in good health and CMV-seropositive.

The gene calls are TRBV18 and TRBJ1-5, with D possibly being TRBD1 (5 bases). The V gene's germline CDR1 is KGHSH and CDR2 LQKENI. V was pared by 3 bases and J by 2 bases, with 8 bases between. The CDR3 has 14 amino acids. In DNA form, the CDR3 reads TGTGCCAGCTCACCCTCGACAGGCAATCAGCCCCAGCATTTT. Amino acids: CASSPSTGNQPQHF.

The chain is built from TRBV15 and TRBJ2-5; the D gene is possibly TRBD2 (6 bases). Per the germline V gene, CDR1 is LNHNV and CDR2 is YYDKDF (reference sequence). V gave up 8 bases and J gave up 5 bases, with 15 bases separating them. The CDR3 runs to 13 residues. CDR3 DNA sequence: TGTGCCACCGCTAGGGCGGGAAAGGAGACCCAGTACTTC. Residues: CATARAGKETQYF.

This chain uses TRBV28 with TRBJ2-5; TRBD2 matches at 15 bases. With 3 bases clipped from V and 7 bases from J, the junction kept 6 bases outside the gene matches. CDR1 is MDHEN and CDR2 is SYDVKM in the germline V gene. This CDR3 contains 16 residues. CDR3 sequence: CASSFGLAGGIGTQYF. CDR3 coding DNA: TGTGCCAGCAGTTTTGGACTAGCGGGGGGGATTGGGACCCAGTACTTC.

This clone came up a few times. The rearrangement links TRBV28 to TRBJ2-4, with D perhaps matching TRBD2 (5 bases). V shed 1 base and J shed 12 bases, with 10 bases lying between them. The germline V gene has CDR1 MDHEN and CDR2 SYDVKM. The CDR3 contains 12 residues. CDR3 residues: CASSLLSGTQYF. The CDR3 region has the DNA TGTGCCAGCAGTTTATTATCGGGAACTCAGTACTTC.

This sequence joins TRBV5-1 and TRBJ2-5; 12 bases agree with TRBD2. CDR3 length: 17 residues. Germline CDR1 SGHRS, CDR2 YFSETQ. The V segment lost 0 bases and the J segment 5 bases; nucleotides outside the gene matches: 8. Here the CDR3 reads CASSLGTSGGPGETQYF. The CDR3 DNA reads TGCGCCAGCAGCTTGGGAACTAGCGGGGGGCCGGGGGAGACCCAGTACTTC.

The rearrangement links TRBV7-8 to TRBJ2-3; D ambiguous. The V and J ends lost 4 bases and 4 bases respectively, with 9 bases between them. The CDR3 consists of 13 residues. Germline assignment: CDR1 SGHVS and CDR2 FQNEAQ. In DNA, the CDR3 is TGTGCCAGCAGCTCTAGTAGTCCAGATACGCAGTATTTT. Its protein product is CASSSSSPDTQYF.

This chain uses TRBV7-9 with TRBJ2-3, with D unclear. From germline, CDR1 is SEHNR and CDR2 FQNEAQ (reference sequence). With 6 bases removed from V and 3 bases from J, the gap between germline ends came to 4 bases. This CDR3 spans 11 amino acids. CDR3 coding DNA: TGTGCCAGCAGTACTACAGATACGCAGTATTTT. This codes for CASSTTDTQYF.

The V gene is TRBV6-5, the J gene TRBJ2-5; TRBD2 matches at 12 bases. CDR1 is MNHEY, CDR2 SVGAGI, per germline. This CDR3 comprises 16 residues. V shed 2 bases and J 6 bases; nucleotides not matched to a gene: 7. The CDR3 DNA follows: TGTGCCAGCAGTTACGGTCTAGCGGGGGGGCCGCAGACCCAGTACTTC. Translating gives CASSYGLAGGPQTQYF.

The rearrangement joins TRBV6-6 to TRBJ1-1; D possibly corresponds to TRBD1 (6 bases). The CDR3 is made up of 13 amino acids. Germline CDR1 reads MNHNY; CDR2 reads SVGAGI (reference sequence). Trimming removed 7 bases from V and 2 bases from J, with 11 bases in between. The CDR3 is CASIRTANTEAFF. The CDR3 DNA reads as TGTGCCAGCATCCGGACAGCCAACACTGAAGCTTTCTTT.

The V call is TRBV9, the J call TRBJ2-5; 8 nucleotides agree with TRBD2. The CDR3 length is 15 residues. Germline V gives CDR1 SGDLS, CDR2 YYNGEE. V trimming: 0 bases; J trimming: 8 bases; junction bases outside the gene matches: 9. CDR3 amino acids: CASSVEGNRGGTQYF. As DNA, the CDR3 is TGTGCCAGCAGCGTAGAGGGGAATCGGGGGGGAACCCAGTACTTC.

In this sample, this clone turned up a few times. This chain joins TRBV6-4 and TRBJ2-1; 12 nucleotides line up with TRBD2. Looked up from germline, CDR1 is MRHNA and CDR2 is SNTAGT. J gave up 8 bases and V 2 bases, and 4 bases lay outside the gene matches. The CDR3 is made up of 15 amino acids. This CDR3 reads CASSDQASGGDEQFF. CDR3 bases: TGTGCCAGCAGTGACCAGGCTAGCGGGGGGGATGAGCAGTTCTTC.

This clone was observed a few times. The chain couples TRBV12-5 to TRBJ1-1, with a possible D match to TRBD1 (5 bases). The CDR3 has 15 residues. The V end was cut by 6 bases, the J end by 1 base, with 15 bases between. From germline, CDR1 is LGHNT and CDR2 FRNRAP. The CDR3 DNA reads as TGTGCTAGTGGCCCCGACCGACAGCGGAACACTGAAGCTTTCTTT. Amino acids: CASGPDRQRNTEAFF. Looking up the rest from reference TRBV12-5 and TRBJ1-1 gives the full variable domain: DARVTQTPRHKVTEMGQEVTMRCQPILGHNTVFWYRQTMMQGLELLAYFRNRAPLDDSGMPKDRFSAEMPDATLATLKIQPSEPRDSAVYFCASGPDRQRNTEAFFGQGTRLTVV.

This chain joins TRBV18 and TRBJ2-5; a possible D gene is TRBD1 (5 bases). The closer fit of TRBJ2-7 to the DNA end suggests the J call may be wrong. CDR1 KGHSH and CDR2 LQKENI come from the germline V gene. This CDR3 has 14 residues. The CDR3 DNA reads TGTGCCACCAAACGGACATCCACGGCCTACGAGCAGTACTTC. Protein: CATKRTSTAYEQYF.

The J gene is TRBJ2-4, the V gene TRBV28; D possibly corresponds to TRBD1 (6 bases). Germline CDR1 and CDR2: MDHEN and SYDVKM. The CDR3 covers 18 residues. Trimming left V 2 bases short and J 5 bases short, with 22 bases between. The CDR3 loop is CASSLISRLGALQNIQYF. The CDR3 DNA reads as TGTGCCAGCAGTTTAATTAGCCGTTTGGGGGCGCTCCAAAACATTCAGTACTTC.

This sequence joins TRBV29-1 and TRBJ1-2; D possibly corresponds to TRBD1 (5 bases). This CDR3 is 11 amino acids long. The germline V gene encodes CDR1 SQVTM and CDR2 ANQGSEA. The V end was cut by 6 bases, the J end by 7 bases, with 12 bases between. The CDR3 DNA sequence: TGCAGCGTACAGGTTTTGGCTGGCTACACCTTC. Translation gives CSVQVLAGYTF.

This clone was seen once. The rearrangement joins TRBV10-2 to TRBJ2-5; 7 nucleotides line up with TRBD1. With the DNA end fitting TRBJ2-7 better, the J assignment may be wrong. The CDR3 totals 13 residues. Looked up from germline, CDR1 is WSHSY and CDR2 is SAAADI. In DNA form, the CDR3 reads TGCGCCAGCACCCCCAGACAGGGTGGCGAGCAGTACTTC. It is translated as CASTPRQGGEQYF.

The chain joins TRBV11-1 to TRBJ2-7; TRBD1 matches 7 bases. Trimming at V came to 0 bases and at J to 4 bases, leaving 6 bases not matched to a gene. Germline V gene data show CDR1 as SGHAT and CDR2 as FQDESV (reference sequence). The CDR3 loop spans 15 amino acids. In DNA form, the CDR3 reads TGTGCCAGCAGCTTAGCAGGAACAGGGGTTTACGAGCAGTACTTC. It translates to CASSLAGTGVYEQYF.

The chain links TRBV4-1 to TRBJ1-2; D not resolved. The CDR3 length is 15 residues. Trimming removed 2 bases at V and 4 bases at J, with 14 bases between. Germline CDR1 reads MGHRA; CDR2 reads YSYEKL. CDR3 sequence (DNA): TGCGCCAGCAGCCAATGGGCTCAACAGACCTATGGCTACACCTTC. Translated: CASSQWAQQTYGYTF.

Written as DNA, the CDR3 is TGCGCCAGCAGCCAAGGTGGAGCGGGGGGGGGAGATACGCAGTATTTT. This encodes CASSQGGAGGGDTQYF. This sequence joins TRBV4-3 and TRBJ2-3, with TRBD2 matching 10 bases. V was pared by 1 base and J by 5 bases, with 6 bases of the junction left unmatched. There are 16 residues in the CDR3. Germline V gene lookup returns CDR1 LGHNA and CDR2 YSLEER.

The rearrangement links TRBV5-4 to TRBJ2-5, with 8 positions matching TRBD1. The length of the CDR3 is 13 residues. The J segment lost 4 bases and the V segment lost 5 bases, leaving 4 bases of the junction unmatched. Germline-derived CDR1 and CDR2 are SGHNT and YYREEE (reference sequence). CDR3 in DNA: TGTGCCAGCAGGACAGGGGAGCGAGAGACCCAGTACTTC. As protein: CASRTGERETQYF.

This clone has only a few counts. V is TRBV6-1 and J is TRBJ1-1; D is possibly TRBD1 (6 bases). Trimming took off 6 bases at V and 7 bases at J, with 12 bases between the two ends. This CDR3 has 12 amino acids. CDR1 is MNHNS, CDR2 SASEGT, per germline. The chain's CDR3 is CASSTGIVEAFF. The CDR3 DNA sequence: TGTGCCAGCAGCACAGGGATTGTTGAAGCTTTCTTT.

The chain recombines TRBV4-3 with TRBJ2-7; 7 nucleotides match TRBD2. The CDR3 runs to 15 residues. Trimming removed 1 base from V and 4 bases from J; junction bases left unmatched: 7. Per germline, CDR1 LGHNA and CDR2 YSLEER. In nucleotides, the CDR3 is TGCGCCAGCAGCCAAGGATCTAGCGGCACTTACGAGCAGTACTTC. It yields the protein CASSQGSSGTYEQYF.

The genes are TRBV5-1 and TRBJ2-2; D ambiguous. Germline CDR1 reads SGHRS; CDR2 reads YFSETQ. CDR3 length equals 14 residues. Trimming stripped 4 bases from V and 4 bases from J, with 11 bases between. The CDR3 loop reads CASSSLTGTGELFF. CDR3 nucleotide sequence: TGCGCCAGCAGCAGTCTAACGGGCACCGGGGAGCTGTTTTTT.